The 12 T cell receptor beta chains given below trace back to one sample, sequenced in a study of blood T cell repertoires in COVID-19. Sequenced by immunoSEQ multiplex PCR; TCRdb stores in-frame clones only, minus some. This table has 70,000 to 95,000 clones, 80% to 90% appearing once. Sequences were obtained from peripheral blood. All receptors derive from a woman aged 65 to 85 with acute or convalescent COVID-19.

The V gene is TRBV27, the J gene TRBJ1-5; no clear D. The V end lost 1 base, the J end lost 10 bases, and 14 bases lay between the germline ends. Germline V gene lookup returns CDR1 MNHEY and CDR2 SMNVEV (reference sequence). The length of the CDR3 is 14 residues. CDR3 nucleotide sequence: TGTGCCAGCAGTTTATACATTCCCATCTTTCCCCAGCATTTT. It yields the protein CASSLYIPIFPQHF.

The gene calls are TRBV12-3 or TRBV12-4 and TRBJ2-3; D unresolved. This CDR3 is 13 amino acids long. Trimming removed 2 bases at V and 6 bases at J, with 9 bases between. CDR3 sequence reads: CASSLRRWDTQYF. Written as DNA, the CDR3 is TGTGCCAGCAGTTTAAGGCGGTGGGATACGCAGTATTTT.

This sequence joins TRBV2 and TRBJ1-2; 7 bases are a match to TRBD1. Germline lookup yields CDR1 SNHLY and CDR2 FYNNEI. The CDR3 extends over 14 amino acids. The V gene end was trimmed by 5 bases and the J gene end by 4 bases; junction bases not matched to a gene: 7. CDR3 sequence (DNA): TGTGCCAGCAGTACCGACAGGGTCCCCTATGGCTACACCTTC. It translates to CASSTDRVPYGYTF. Supplemented by reference TRBV2 and TRBJ1-2, the full variable domain reads EPEVTQTPSHQVTQMGQEVILRCVPISNHLYFYWYRQILGQKVEFLVSFYNNEISEKSEIFDDQFSVERPDGSNFTLKIRSTKLEDSAMYFCASSTDRVPYGYTFGSGTRLTVV.

The V gene is TRBV14, the J gene TRBJ2-1, with 8 nucleotides matching TRBD2. The CDR3 extends over 13 amino acids. The trim removed 7 bases at V and 9 bases at J, leaving 8 bases unmatched. The germline gives CDR1 SGHDN, CDR2 FVKESK. CDR3 residues: CASKRSGSIEQFF. CDR3 DNA sequence: TGTGCCAGCAAGAGGAGCGGGAGCATTGAGCAGTTCTTC.

V usage is TRBV18 and J usage is TRBJ2-5; a weak D match, TRBD2 (6 bases). CDR3 length: 14 amino acids. Germline CDR1 and CDR2: KGHSH and LQKENI. Trimming left V 4 bases short and J 4 bases short, with 13 bases between. CDR3 DNA: TGTGCCAGCTCACGCGGGACTCCACCAGAGACCCAGTACTTC. The encoded protein is CASSRGTPPETQYF. Using reference TRBV18 and TRBJ2-5 for the parts outside the CDR3, the full variable domain is NAGVMQNPRHLVRRRGQEARLRCSPMKGHSHVYWYRQLPEEGLKFMVYLQKENIIDESGMPKERFSAEFPKEGPSILRIQQVVRGDSAAYFCASSRGTPPETQYFGPGTRLLVL.

This chain uses TRBV19 with TRBJ1-2; TRBD1 matches 7 bases. The germline V gene has CDR1 LNHDA and CDR2 SQIVND (reference sequence). The CDR3 is 14 amino acids. V gave up 6 bases and J gave up 1 base; unmatched junction bases: 5. The CDR3 loop is CASRNDRDNYGYTF. Written as DNA, the CDR3 is TGTGCCAGTAGAAACGACAGGGATAACTATGGCTACACCTTC.

The CDR3 loop reads CASSPRPGQGKIMNTEAFF. CDR3 coding DNA: TGTGCCAGCTCACCTCGACCGGGACAGGGAAAAATCATGAACACTGAAGCTTTCTTT. The chain uses TRBV18 and TRBJ1-1; 9 nucleotides line up with TRBD1. In germline, CDR1 is KGHSH, CDR2 LQKENI. J lost 0 bases, V lost 3 bases, and 14 bases had no gene match. The CDR3 sequence is 19 residues long. The full variable domain, rest sourced from reference TRBV18 and TRBJ1-1, is NAGVMQNPRHLVRRRGQEARLRCSPMKGHSHVYWYRQLPEEGLKFMVYLQKENIIDESGMPKERFSAEFPKEGPSILRIQQVVRGDSAAYFCASSPRPGQGKIMNTEAFFGQGTRLTVV.

The chain is built from TRBV24-1 and TRBJ2-1; a possible D gene is TRBD2 (6 bases). This CDR3 has 15 residues. V lost 3 bases and J lost 0, with 8 bases in between. Germline V gene lookup returns CDR1 KGHDR and CDR2 SFDVKD. The CDR3 DNA follows: TGTGCCACCAGTGATCGGGGGAGCTCCTACAATGAGCAGTTCTTC. Translating it yields CATSDRGSSYNEQFF.

This chain uses TRBV4-2 with TRBJ1-2; no firm D call. This CDR3 contains 13 residues. Trimming removed 1 base at V and 4 bases at J, with 7 bases between. From germline, CDR1 is LGHNA and CDR2 YNFKEQ. CDR3 region: CASSQGGGYGYTF. The DNA of the CDR3 is TGTGCCAGCAGCCAAGGAGGTGGCTATGGCTACACCTTC.

The chain combines TRBV5-1 with TRBJ1-2, with D perhaps TRBD1 (5 bases). Trimming stripped 2 bases from V and 4 bases from J, with 18 bases between. CDR1 and CDR2 (germline): SGHRS, YFSETQ. This CDR3 region has 16 residues. CDR3 in amino acids: CASSLAITGTGYGYTF. CDR3 DNA: TGCGCCAGCAGCTTAGCAATTACCGGGACTGGCTATGGCTACACCTTC.

This clone was found a few times. This CDR3 is CASSLRAGSNTGELFF. CDR3 DNA sequence: TGTGCCAGCAGTCTCAGGGCAGGCTCGAACACCGGGGAGCTGTTTTTT. This chain connects TRBV7-9 to TRBJ2-2; a weak D match, TRBD1 (5 bases). The CDR3 covers 16 residues. With 6 bases removed from V and 0 bases from J, the gap between germline ends came to 14 bases. In germline, CDR1 is SEHNR, CDR2 FQNEAQ (reference sequence).

The V and J genes are TRBV5-4 and TRBJ2-1, with 8 positions matching TRBD2. Germline V gene lookup returns CDR1 SGHNT and CDR2 YYREEE (reference sequence). V was pared by 3 bases and J by 2 bases, with 4 bases of the junction left unmatched. There are 15 residues in the CDR3. CDR3 residues: CASSSLAGTYNEQFF. CDR3 coding DNA: TGTGCCAGCAGCTCGTTAGCGGGAACCTACAATGAGCAGTTCTTC.